These 30 T cell receptor beta chains originate from one sample sequenced in a study of cytomegalovirus exposure and HLA in healthy donors. Repertoires were generated with immunoSEQ multiplex PCR, while TCRdb's copy carries only in-frame clones and drops some. The repertoire has under 250,000 clones, about 90% of them found once; the top ten carry 12%. Sequencing was done on a sample of PBMCs. These receptors all come from a man younger than 35 in good health and CMV-seropositive.

This clone appeared a few times. This chain connects TRBV6-1 to TRBJ2-7; no clear D gene. The CDR3 is 10 amino acids. The V gene's germline CDR1 is MNHNS and CDR2 SASEGT. The V end lost 7 bases, the J end lost 6 bases, and 7 bases lay between the germline ends. CDR3 coding DNA: TGTGCCAGCATGAGTCGCGAGCAGTACTTC. Amino acid sequence: CASMSREQYF.

The chain has TRBV9 and TRBJ2-3; 7 nucleotides agree with TRBD2. Germline CDR1 is SGDLS and CDR2 is YYNGEE. Trimming removed 4 bases from V and 6 bases from J; junction bases left unmatched: 5. The CDR3 loop spans 13 amino acids. The CDR3 DNA follows: TGTGCCAGCAGCTTCACGACTAGCGATACGCAGTATTTT. As protein: CASSFTTSDTQYF.

This clone was seen only once. V is TRBV29-1 and J is TRBJ2-1, with D uncertain. Germline V gene sequence: CDR1 SQVTM, CDR2 ANQGSEA. This CDR3 is 13 amino acids long. The CDR3, as DNA: TGCACCTACAGAGAGAGCTCCTACAATGAGCAGTTCTTC. Translated: CTYRESSYNEQFF.

This clone appeared a single time. V gene TRBV5-1 combines with J gene TRBJ1-4; 8 bases are shared with TRBD1. The CDR3 loop spans 14 amino acids. V shed 3 bases and J 8 bases; nucleotides not matched to a gene: 6. CDR1 and CDR2 (germline): SGHRS, YFSETQ. The CDR3 DNA reads TGCGCCAGCAGCTCTAGGACAGGGAGGGAAAAACTGTTTTTT. This encodes CASSSRTGREKLFF.

This rearrangement joins TRBV29-1 to TRBJ1-3; 8 bases are shared with TRBD1. The CDR3 covers 14 residues. The trim removed 4 bases at V and 1 base at J, leaving 3 bases unmatched. Germline V gene sequence: CDR1 SQVTM, CDR2 ANQGSEA. CDR3 coding DNA: TGCAGCGTTGGACAGGGGAGTTCTGGAAACACCATATATTTT. Encoded protein: CSVGQGSSGNTIYF.

The V call is TRBV29-1, the J call TRBJ2-7, with 7 bases aligning to TRBD2. Germline lookup yields CDR1 SQVTM and CDR2 ANQGSEA. The CDR3 is 14 residues long. V lost 4 bases to trimming and J lost 7 bases; unmatched junction nucleotides: 13. Here the CDR3 reads CSVVFSGGMGEQYF. In DNA form, the CDR3 reads TGCAGCGTTGTCTTTTCGGGGGGAATGGGGGAGCAGTACTTC.

The table lists this clone with a count of one. The same CDR3 also results from other DNA sequences found in this sample. This sequence joins TRBV27 and TRBJ1-5; D not resolved. Per germline, CDR1 MNHEY and CDR2 SMNVEV (reference sequence). Trimming took 2 bases from V and 2 from J, leaving 4 bases between them. This CDR3 is built from 13 residues. Here the CDR3 reads CASSLQGNQPQHF. CDR3 DNA sequence: TGTGCCAGCAGTTTACAGGGCAATCAGCCCCAGCATTTT.

The rearrangement uses TRBV15 and TRBJ1-4, with 7 bases aligning to TRBD1. This CDR3 has 15 residues. The germline V gene has CDR1 LNHNV and CDR2 YYDKDF (reference sequence). After removal of 0 bases from V and 7 bases from J, the junction contained 5 bases not matched to a gene. Here the CDR3 DNA reads TGTGCCACCAGCAGAGATTCAGGGGGTAGTGAAAAACTGTTTTTT. Translated: CATSRDSGGSEKLFF.

V gene TRBV27 combines with J gene TRBJ2-1, with 9 bases identical to TRBD2. CDR1 and CDR2 (germline): MNHEY, SMNVEV (reference sequence). With V trimmed by 5 bases and J by 4 bases, 6 bases remained unmatched. The CDR3 length is 15 residues. CDR3 DNA sequence: TGTGCCAGCAGTCCCAGCGGGAGGAGGTACAATGAGCAGTTCTTC. Protein sequence: CASSPSGRRYNEQFF.

The chain uses TRBV6-5 and TRBJ1-1; no clear D. The CDR3 runs 13 residues. Germline CDR1 is MNHEY and CDR2 is SVGAGI. The V gene lost 2 bases and the J gene lost 1 base, with 5 bases spanning the gap. CDR3 coding DNA: TGTGCCAGCAGTTACCGTGGGAACACTGAAGCTTTCTTT. The encoded protein is CASSYRGNTEAFF.

The genes are TRBV2 and TRBJ2-1; 9 positions agree with TRBD2. The V segment lost 1 base and the J segment 9 bases; nucleotides outside the gene matches: 7. Germline assignment: CDR1 SNHLY and CDR2 FYNNEI. This CDR3 is built from 15 residues. This CDR3 reads CASSEGLAGTGEQFF. CDR3 sequence (DNA): TGTGCCAGCAGTGAAGGGCTAGCGGGAACGGGTGAGCAGTTCTTC. The full variable domain, in which reference TRBV2 and TRBJ2-1 provide the parts outside the CDR3, is EPEVTQTPSHQVTQMGQEVILRCVPISNHLYFYWYRQILGQKVEFLVSFYNNEISEKSEIFDDQFSVERPDGSNFTLKIRSTKLEDSAMYFCASSEGLAGTGEQFFGPGTRLTVL.

The chain recombines TRBV2 with TRBJ2-7, with D possibly being TRBD1 (6 bases). The germline V gene has CDR1 SNHLY and CDR2 FYNNEI. Deletions cut 4 bases from V and 0 bases from J, with 10 bases between. The CDR3 consists of 14 residues. This chain's CDR3 is CASSGAGVSYEQYF. The DNA of the CDR3 is TGTGCCAGCAGTGGGGCAGGGGTCTCCTACGAGCAGTACTTC.

This clone was seen more than once but under ten times. V gene TRBV27 combines with J gene TRBJ2-1; D tentatively reads TRBD1 or TRBD2 (5 bases each). From germline, CDR1 is MNHEY and CDR2 SMNVEV (reference sequence). The CDR3 is 15 amino acids. Trimming stripped 2 bases from V and 0 bases from J, with 8 bases between. CDR3 in amino acids: CASSLEGSSYNEQFF. CDR3 nucleotide sequence: TGTGCCAGCAGTTTAGAGGGGAGCTCCTACAATGAGCAGTTCTTC.

This clone was seen a single time. The V gene is TRBV20-1, the J gene TRBJ1-2; D is uncertain. The CDR3 spans 11 residues. Between the trimmed V and J ends, which lost 6 bases and 8 bases, there was a span of 13 bases. CDR1 and CDR2 (germline): DFQATT, SNEGSKA (reference sequence). The CDR3 reads CSAYDGSGYTF. The CDR3 DNA is TGCAGTGCATACGATGGTTCAGGCTACACCTTC.

This clone occurred once. This chain connects TRBV7-9 to TRBJ2-7; D call uncertain. The germline V gene has CDR1 SEHNR and CDR2 FQNEAQ (reference sequence). Trimming pared 5 bases from V and 2 bases from J, leaving 13 bases between. This CDR3 is 14 amino acids long. The CDR3 loop reads CASSPTTSPYEQYF. The CDR3 DNA reads TGTGCCAGCAGCCCTACGACAAGCCCCTACGAGCAGTACTTC.

This clone was observed a few times. The V and J genes are TRBV5-1 and TRBJ2-5; D perhaps matches TRBD1 (6 bases). Germline-derived CDR1 and CDR2 are SGHRS and YFSETQ. With 3 bases removed from V and 1 base from J, the gap between germline ends came to 10 bases. The CDR3 is 14 residues long. As DNA, the CDR3 is TGCGCCAGCAGCTCGTGGACAGTCCAAGAGACCCAGTACTTC. Protein product: CASSSWTVQETQYF.

This clone was seen more than once but under ten times. The V call is TRBV6-6, the J call TRBJ2-3, with a tentative D call TRBD1 (6 bases). The CDR3 is 11 residues long. Looked up from germline, CDR1 is MNHNY and CDR2 is SVGAGI (reference sequence). V was trimmed by 6 bases and J by 10 bases, leaving 11 bases between them. The DNA for the CDR3 is TGTGCCAGCAGGCAGGACAGTTCGCAGTATTTT. It yields the protein CASRQDSSQYF.

This chain uses TRBV9 with TRBJ2-1; 8 nucleotides align to TRBD2. The V gene's germline CDR1 is SGDLS and CDR2 YYNGEE. The V segment lost 4 bases and the J segment 10 bases; nucleotides outside the gene matches: 10. The CDR3 covers 14 residues. The CDR3 nucleotides are TGTGCCAGCAGCACCCGGGGGGGGCTAGCGGAGCAGTTCTTC. Translating it yields CASSTRGGLAEQFF.

The chain is built from TRBV29-1 and TRBJ2-7; no clear D. V gave up 6 bases and J gave up 1 base, with 13 bases separating them. The CDR3 covers 13 residues. Germline V gene sequence: CDR1 SQVTM, CDR2 ANQGSEA. The CDR3 DNA reads as TGCAGCGTCCAGACCGGTAAATCCTACGAGCAGTACTTC. Translating gives CSVQTGKSYEQYF.

This chain joins TRBV6-5 and TRBJ1-2, with unresolved D. The CDR3 loop spans 11 amino acids. V shed 8 bases and J shed 2 bases, with 6 bases lying between them. The germline gives CDR1 MNHEY, CDR2 SVGAGI. This CDR3 is CASGRNYGYTF. Written as DNA, the CDR3 is TGTGCCAGCGGGCGAAACTATGGCTACACCTTC.

The chain combines TRBV5-1 with TRBJ2-5; TRBD1 might be the D (7 bases). The CDR3 covers 14 residues. Germline V lookup: CDR1 SGHRS, CDR2 YFSETQ. V lost 7 bases and J 2 bases, leaving 15 bases between the germline ends. This CDR3 is CASAPTGTQETQYF. DNA for the CDR3: TGCGCCAGCGCGCCGACAGGGACTCAAGAGACCCAGTACTTC.

The chain employs TRBV30 and TRBJ1-5; 7 bases are a match to TRBD1. J lost 4 bases, V lost 5 bases, and 8 bases had no gene match. Germline CDR1 GTSNPN, CDR2 SVGIG (reference sequence). There are 14 residues in the CDR3. The CDR3 sequence is CAWEQGMGNQPQHF. CDR3 bases: TGTGCCTGGGAACAGGGGATGGGTAATCAGCCCCAGCATTTT. The complete variable domain, with remaining parts taken from reference TRBV30 and TRBJ1-5, reads SQTIHQWPATLVQPVGSPLSLECTVEGTSNPNLYWYRQAAGRGLQLLFYSVGIGQISSEVPQNLSASRPQDRQFILSSKKLLLSDSGFYLCAWEQGMGNQPQHFGDGTRLSIL.

The chain links TRBV27 to TRBJ2-2; D is ambiguous. Germline loops: CDR1 MNHEY, CDR2 SMNVEV (reference sequence). V lost 0 bases to trimming and J lost 4 bases, with 6 bases between them. The CDR3 contains 14 residues. The CDR3 DNA sequence: TGTGCCAGCAGTTTATCAAAGGGCACCGGGGAGCTGTTTTTT. Amino acid sequence: CASSLSKGTGELFF.

CDR3 protein: CSVAAGVRGDTQYF. The CDR3 nucleotides are TGCAGCGTCGCAGCGGGAGTAAGGGGAGATACGCAGTATTTT. The chain carries TRBV29-1 and TRBJ2-3; 8 bases match TRBD2. CDR1 and CDR2 (germline): SQVTM, ANQGSEA. V dropped 6 bases and J dropped 5; count of bases not matched to a gene: 10. The CDR3 consists of 14 residues.

The V call is TRBV29-1, the J call TRBJ1-2, with 7 bases aligning to TRBD1. The V gene end was trimmed by 3 bases and the J gene end by 1 base; junction bases not matched to a gene: 20. The CDR3 spans 19 residues. Germline V lookup: CDR1 SQVTM, CDR2 ANQGSEA. The CDR3 nucleotides read TGCAGCGTTGACCCCTGGGGACAGACCTGGGCCTACGATAACTATGGCTACACCTTC. Encoded protein: CSVDPWGQTWAYDNYGYTF.

CDR3 DNA sequence: TGTGCCAGCAGTTACACCGGGACTGGGAACACTGAAGCTTTCTTT. Protein: CASSYTGTGNTEAFF. The rearrangement links TRBV27 to TRBJ1-1; tentatively, D is TRBD1 (5 bases). The germline V gene has CDR1 MNHEY and CDR2 SMNVEV (reference sequence). The V and J ends lost 4 bases and 1 base respectively, with 13 bases between them. This CDR3 is built from 15 residues.

This rearrangement joins TRBV29-1 to TRBJ2-5; D possibly matches TRBD1 or TRBD2 (6 bases each). The V gene lost 5 bases and the J gene lost 4 bases, with 20 bases spanning the gap. The CDR3 totals 15 residues. The germline V gene has CDR1 SQVTM and CDR2 ANQGSEA. CDR3 sequence (DNA): TGCAGCGTTTTAGGTTTAGGGGGGTTTGGAGAGACCCAGTACTTC. Translation gives CSVLGLGGFGETQYF.

CDR3 DNA: TGCAGCGCCAGGACAGGAGCCAACACTGAAGCTTTCTTT. This translates into CSARTGANTEAFF. J is TRBJ1-1 and V is TRBV29-1, with 7 bases aligning to TRBD1. Germline lookup yields CDR1 SQVTM and CDR2 ANQGSEA. V dropped 7 bases and J dropped 2; count of bases not matched to a gene: 7. The CDR3 loop spans 13 amino acids.

This clone was seen only once. The rearrangement uses TRBV7-9 and TRBJ1-2; D not resolved. Germline V gene sequence: CDR1 SEHNR, CDR2 FQNEAQ (reference sequence). The V end was cut by 7 bases, the J end by 8 bases, with 20 bases between. The CDR3 runs 14 residues. This chain's CDR3 is CASTQTRASAGYTF. CDR3 sequence (DNA): TGTGCCAGCACCCAGACACGGGCTTCGGCGGGCTACACCTTC.

The chain has TRBV6-1 and TRBJ2-1, with TRBD2 as a possible D gene (5 bases). The CDR3 loop spans 15 amino acids. The ends were cut back, 1 base at V and 0 bases at J, with 7 bases in the middle. The V gene's germline CDR1 is MNHNS and CDR2 SASEGT. CDR3 DNA sequence: TGTGCCAGCAGTGAAGGAGCGGTCTCCTACAATGAGCAGTTCTTC. This codes for CASSEGAVSYNEQFF.